The 13 T cell receptor beta chains reported below all come from one sample, sequenced in a study of T-cell memory formation after mild COVID-19. TCRdb analysed the 5' RACE reads with MiXCR anew, one entry per CDR3 protein. The top ten hold 8.1% of the sample, which has 530,000 or so distinct CDR3 sequences, roughly 17% seen once. Sequencing was carried out using PBMCs or a T cell subset sorted from them (not recorded which). Receptors were obtained from an adult woman who had mild COVID-19 (a few samples of this study predate the infection). Cell type and time point are not known.

There are a few counts of this clonotype. The chain has TRBV7-9 and TRBJ2-1, with D uncertain. Between the trimmed V and J ends, which lost 1 base and 8 bases, there was a span of 15 bases. The length of the CDR3 is 15 residues. In germline, CDR1 is SEHNR, CDR2 FQNEAQ (reference sequence). The CDR3 DNA is TGTGCCAGCAGCTTAGTGGCAGGAGTAAGGGATGAGCAGTTCTTC. The encoded protein is CASSLVAGVRDEQFF.

The V call is TRBV6-6, the J call TRBJ1-1, with D maybe TRBD1 (5 bases). Trimming removed 6 bases from V and 8 bases from J, with 16 bases in between. The V gene's germline CDR1 is MNHNY and CDR2 SVGAGI (reference sequence). The CDR3 runs 13 residues. CDR3 residues: CASSPTRGDEAFF. CDR3 nucleotides: TGTGCCAGCAGCCCCACGAGAGGGGACGAAGCTTTCTTT.

This clonotype was picked up a small number of times. The CDR3 DNA reads as TGTGCCACCAGCAGACCTCCGGGACAGATTTTTGCCAACACAGATACGCAGTATTTT. Translation gives CATSRPPGQIFANTDTQYF. This sequence joins TRBV15 and TRBJ2-3; 7 positions agree with TRBD1. This CDR3 contains 19 residues. In germline, CDR1 is LNHNV, CDR2 YYDKDF (reference sequence). Trimming took 2 bases from V and 2 from J; bases not matched to a gene: 16.

The chain combines TRBV27 with TRBJ2-7; D unresolved. Trimming left V 6 bases short and J 3 bases short, with 15 bases between. CDR3 size: 14 residues. Germline loops: CDR1 MNHEY, CDR2 SMNVEV (reference sequence). The CDR3 is CASSRQVGDYEQYF. In nucleotides, the CDR3 is TGTGCCAGCAGCCGGCAGGTGGGTGACTACGAGCAGTACTTC.

This clonotype has more than one count but fewer than ten. The chain couples TRBV20-1 to TRBJ2-7; no clear D. From germline, CDR1 is DFQATT and CDR2 SNEGSKA (reference sequence). V lost 3 bases and J lost 7, with 10 bases in between. The CDR3 extends over 11 amino acids. This CDR3 reads CSASSPSEQYF. In DNA form, the CDR3 reads TGCAGTGCTAGCTCGCCTTCGGAGCAGTACTTC.

The gene calls are TRBV5-6 and TRBJ2-4; 7 bases are shared with TRBD1. The CDR3 runs 16 residues. Losses at the gene ends were 3 bases for V and 7 bases for J; bases not matched to a gene: 13. Germline CDR1 and CDR2: SGHDT and YYEEEE. In DNA, the CDR3 is TGTGCCAGCAGCTCAAGGGGGCTAGTCGAAACCAACATTCAGTACTTC. This sequence encodes CASSSRGLVETNIQYF.

The chain combines TRBV30 with TRBJ1-5; D might be TRBD1 (6 bases). The CDR3 covers 14 residues. Germline V CDR1 and CDR2: GTSNPN, SVGIG (reference sequence). V shed 0 bases and J shed 6 bases, with 12 bases lying between them. The CDR3 sequence: CAWSVGTTGQPQHF. DNA of the CDR3: TGTGCCTGGAGTGTCGGGACAACCGGTCAGCCCCAGCATTTT.

The CDR3 reads CASSLTGHNEKLFF. For the CDR3, the DNA is TGTGCCAGCAGCCTAACGGGACATAATGAAAAACTGTTTTTT. The gene calls are TRBV9 and TRBJ1-4; D possibly corresponds to TRBD1 (6 bases). V lost 4 bases and J 4 bases, leaving 11 bases between the germline ends. CDR3 size: 14 residues. CDR1 is SGDLS, CDR2 YYNGEE, per germline.

This clonotype was picked up many times. The chain is built from TRBV5-1 and TRBJ2-7; D is possibly TRBD1 (5 bases). Trimming cost V 0 bases and J 3 bases, with 7 bases left between them. Per the germline V gene, CDR1 is SGHRS and CDR2 is YFSETQ. The length of the CDR3 is 13 residues. The CDR3 DNA reads as TGCGCCAGCAGCTTGGGGGGCGACTACGAGCAGTACTTC. Translated: CASSLGGDYEQYF.

This clonotype has at least ten counts. The V call is TRBV7-2, the J call TRBJ1-1; 9 nucleotides align to TRBD1. Germline V gives CDR1 SGHTA, CDR2 FQGNSA. The CDR3 covers 14 residues. Trimming removed 5 bases from V and 5 bases from J; junction bases left unmatched: 6. In DNA form, the CDR3 reads TGTGCCAGCAGCCGAGACAGGGGGGGTACTGAAGCTTTCTTT. Translating gives CASSRDRGGTEAFF.

The chain recombines TRBV19 with TRBJ2-7, with D perhaps given as TRBD1 or TRBD2 (5 bases each). Deletions cut 5 bases from V and 2 bases from J, with 10 bases between. The germline gives CDR1 LNHDA, CDR2 SQIVND (reference sequence). The CDR3 sequence is 13 residues long. The CDR3 sequence is CASSGGPTYEQYF. The CDR3 DNA follows: TGTGCCAGTAGTGGGGGACCTACCTACGAGCAGTACTTC.

This clonotype has only a few counts. V gene TRBV30 combines with J gene TRBJ1-5; D unresolved. This CDR3 comprises 14 residues. The V gene lost 2 bases and the J gene lost 10 bases, with 18 bases spanning the gap. The germline CDR1 and CDR2 sequences are GTSNPN and SVGIG (reference sequence). The DNA for the CDR3 is TGTGCCTGGAGTATCACGGACGACGGTAGACCCCAGCATTTT. This encodes CAWSITDDGRPQHF.

There are a few counts of this clonotype. This sequence joins TRBV24-1 and TRBJ2-3; D is possibly TRBD1 (5 bases). CDR3 length: 15 residues. Trimming removed 3 bases from V and 2 bases from J, with 11 bases in between. Germline V CDR1 and CDR2: KGHDR, SFDVKD. The CDR3 protein is CATSDEETATDTQYF. DNA of the CDR3: TGTGCCACCAGTGATGAGGAGACAGCCACAGATACGCAGTATTTT.